This is a list of T cell receptor beta chains from one sample in a study of blood T cell repertoires in COVID-19. The table came from immunoSEQ multiplex PCR; TCRdb's copy has only in-frame clones and leaves some out. The table lists about 490,000 clones, 80% to 90% of them singletons. The sequencing sample was made of peripheral blood. These TCRs come from a human donor in a cohort sampled during active COVID-19. The CDR3 runs from the conserved cysteine through the conserved F or W. The order of the fields is clone size, D gene, V gene, J gene, CDR3 protein, CDR3 DNA. A D gene is named only where the DNA matches it firmly. Not all rows give a size; the values are once, few, many and, for expanded clones, a class.

NA	NA	TRBV3-1/TRBV3-2	TRBJ1-1	CASSQSSKKGAEAFF	TGTGCCAGCAGCCAATCATCAAAAAAGGGGGCTGAAGCTTTCTTT
NA	NA	TRBV28	TRBJ1-1	CASSFRDRRRVTEAFF	TGTGCCAGCAGTTTTCGTGACCGAAGGCGGGTCACTGAAGCTTTCTTT
NA	NA	TRBV9	TRBJ1-5	CASSPRGYEQPQHF	TGTGCCAGCAGCCCAAGAGGGTATGAACAGCCCCAGCATTTT
NA	TRBD1	TRBV30	TRBJ1-4	CAWSGGYRQGQREKLFF	TGTGCCTGGAGTGGGGGATACAGACAGGGACAACGGGAAAAACTGTTTTTT
NA	TRBD2	TRBV19	TRBJ2-3	CASSQGLAGARNTQYF	TGTGCCAGTAGTCAGGGACTAGCGGGAGCACGGAATACGCAGTATTTT
once	NA	TRBV4-2	TRBJ2-7	CASSQGTVRYEQYF	TGTGCCAGCAGCCAAGGGACAGTACGCTACGAGCAGTACTTC
NA	NA	TRBV24-1	TRBJ1-1	CATSDSGYTEAFF	TGTGCCACCAGTGATTCGGGATACACTGAAGCTTTCTTT
NA	NA	TRBV30	TRBJ1-1	CAWNRVEAFF	TGTGCCTGGAACAGGGTGGAAGCTTTCTTT
NA	NA	TRBV7-2	TRBJ2-1	CASSLAFLPGEQFF	TGTGCCAGCAGCTTAGCCTTCCTTCCGGGAGAGCAGTTCTTC
few	TRBD2	TRBV5-1	TRBJ2-2	CASWLAGDPVGELFF	TGCGCCAGCTGGCTAGCGGGAGATCCGGTCGGGGAGCTGTTTTTT
NA	TRBD1	TRBV19	TRBJ1-2	CASSGSTGGDYGYTF	TGTGCCAGTAGTGGCAGTACAGGGGGCGACTATGGCTACACCTTC
NA	NA	TRBV21-1	TRBJ2-7	CASRPMGLAGGSSYEQYF	TGTGCCAGCCGCCCGATGGGACTAGCGGGAGGATCGTCCTACGAGCAGTACTTC
NA	TRBD1	TRBV2	TRBJ2-2	CASSLEGQGNTGELFF	TGTGCCAGCAGCCTAGAAGGACAGGGGAACACCGGGGAGCTGTTTTTT
NA	TRBD1	TRBV24-1	TRBJ2-1	CATSDAGQALVGPYNEQFF	TGTGCCACCAGTGACGCCGGACAGGCCCTCGTGGGACCCTACAATGAGCAGTTCTTC
NA	NA	TRBV7-3	TRBJ2-2	CASSSNRAAGELFF	TGTGCCAGCAGCTCCAACAGGGCGGCCGGGGAGCTGTTTTTT
NA	TRBD1	TRBV28	TRBJ2-3	CASSSHRGSTDTQYF	TGTGCCAGCAGTTCACACAGGGGCTCCACAGATACGCAGTATTTT
NA	TRBD1	TRBV2	TRBJ1-2	CASRVRTGPGVNGYTF	TGTGCCAGCAGGGTCAGGACAGGGCCAGGTGTCAATGGCTACACCTTC
NA	TRBD1	TRBV7-6	TRBJ2-7	CASSLGQGFSYEQYF	TGTGCCAGCAGCTTAGGACAGGGGTTCTCCTACGAGCAGTACTTC
NA	TRBD1	TRBV14	TRBJ1-3	CASSRTGSGNTIYF	TGTGCCAGCAGCCGGACAGGGTCTGGAAACACCATATATTTT
NA	TRBD2	TRBV4-1	TRBJ2-1	CASSQDPTSGRTLPEFF	TGCGCCAGCAGCCAAGATCCGACTAGCGGGAGGACCCTACCGGAGTTCTTC
NA	NA	TRBV28	TRBJ1-1	CASSLYKRFEAFF	TGTGCCAGCAGTTTATATAAGCGGTTTGAAGCTTTCTTT
NA	NA	TRBV18	TRBJ2-5	CASSSQLGQETQYF	TGTGCCAGCTCTTCCCAATTGGGGCAGGAGACCCAGTACTTC
once	NA	TRBV14	TRBJ2-3	CASSSGQLTDTQYF	TGTGCCAGCAGTTCAGGACAGCTGACAGATACGCAGTATTTT
NA	NA	TRBV19	TRBJ2-3	CASRSPRQSGDTQYF	TGTGCCAGTAGGTCCCCCCGGCAAAGCGGGGATACGCAGTATTTT
once	NA	TRBV2	TRBJ1-1	CASSENGHRVSTEAFF	TGTGCCAGCAGTGAAAACGGCCACAGGGTGTCGACTGAAGCTTTCTTT
few	TRBD1	TRBV3-1/TRBV3-2	TRBJ1-6	CASSQLGQGGSPLHF	TGTGCCAGCAGCCAACTGGGACAGGGAGGTTCACCCCTCCACTTT
once	TRBD1	TRBV29-1	TRBJ1-2	CSVHGQGLSPYTF	TGCAGCGTTCACGGACAGGGGCTTTCGCCGTACACCTTC
NA	TRBD1	TRBV28	TRBJ1-1	CASSYTGQQNTEAFF	TGTGCCAGCAGTTACACGGGACAGCAGAACACTGAAGCTTTCTTT
NA	NA	TRBV13	TRBJ1-6	CASSFRQGSSPLHF	TGTGCCAGCAGCTTTCGGCAGGGAAGCTCACCCCTCCACTTT
NA	TRBD1	TRBV27	TRBJ1-5	CASSPLDRGRNQPQHF	TGTGCCAGCAGTCCCCTCGACAGGGGTAGGAATCAGCCCCAGCATTTT
NA	NA	TRBV5-1	TRBJ2-7	CASSFNSLTYEQYF	TGCGCCAGCAGCTTCAACAGCCTTACCTACGAGCAGTACTTC
NA	TRBD2	TRBV11-3	TRBJ2-3	CASSWGSGIADTQYF	TGTGCCAGCTCCTGGGGAAGCGGGATCGCAGATACGCAGTATTTT
NA	TRBD2	TRBV7-3	TRBJ2-2	CASSSGLVMNTGELFF	TGTGCCAGCAGCTCGGGACTAGTGATGAACACCGGGGAGCTGTTTTTT
NA	TRBD2	TRBV19	TRBJ2-7	CASSGGLAGVPPLYEQYF	TGTGCCAGTAGTGGCGGACTAGCGGGAGTCCCCCCACTCTACGAGCAGTACTTC
NA	NA	TRBV3-1/TRBV3-2	TRBJ2-1	CASSPIVRVGIIYNEQFF	TGTGCCAGCAGCCCAATAGTAAGGGTCGGGATAATCTACAATGAGCAGTTCTTC
NA	TRBD1	TRBV7-8	TRBJ2-5	CASSSGQGQETQYF	TGTGCCAGCAGCTCCGGACAGGGCCAAGAGACCCAGTACTTC
NA	NA	TRBV28	TRBJ2-7	CASSFNRIYEQYF	TGTGCCAGCAGTTTCAACAGGATCTACGAGCAGTACTTC
once	TRBD2	TRBV5-4	TRBJ2-3	CASSPAGTSGTYTQYF	TGTGCCAGCAGCCCGGCGGGGACTAGCGGGACTTATACGCAGTATTTT
NA	TRBD1	TRBV14	TRBJ2-3	CASSPDRVRQYF	TGTGCCAGCAGCCCGGACAGGGTACGGCAGTATTTT
NA	TRBD1	TRBV7-9	TRBJ2-5	CASSGDPGGETQYF	TGTGCCAGCAGCGGGGACCCAGGGGGAGAGACCCAGTACTTC
NA	TRBD2	TRBV30	TRBJ2-3	CAWSLPGLAGLRSTDTQYF	TGTGCCTGGAGTTTACCGGGACTAGCGGGACTCCGAAGCACAGATACGCAGTATTTT
NA	TRBD1	TRBV5-1	TRBJ1-6	CASSQRQGDNSPLHF	TGCGCCAGCAGCCAAAGACAGGGGGATAATTCACCCCTCCACTTT
few	TRBD2	TRBV7-3	TRBJ2-3	CASSPGLGRTDTQYF	TGTGCCAGCAGCCCGGGACTAGGCCGCACAGATACGCAGTATTTT
NA	NA	TRBV7-2	TRBJ2-1	CASSLQGGTSYNEQFF	TGTGCCAGCAGCTTACAAGGGGGTACCTCCTACAATGAGCAGTTCTTC
NA	NA	TRBV5-1	TRBJ1-1	CASSLERGPVGTEAFF	TGCGCCAGCAGCTTGGAGCGGGGGCCAGTCGGCACTGAAGCTTTCTTT
NA	TRBD2	TRBV19	TRBJ2-1	CASSTLTGGLSEQFF	TGTGCCAGTAGTACCCTAACGGGAGGACTCAGTGAGCAGTTCTTC
few	TRBD2	TRBV9	TRBJ2-2	CASSGGTKGAGELFF	TGTGCCAGCAGCGGCGGGACTAAAGGGGCCGGGGAGCTGTTTTTT
NA	NA	TRBV19	TRBJ1-2	CATRLDSPNYGYTF	TGTGCCACGAGGTTGGACAGCCCGAACTATGGCTACACCTTC
many	NA	TRBV6-6	TRBJ1-6	CASSPPGDSPLHF	TGTGCCAGCAGCCCCCCGGGGGATTCACCCCTCCACTTT
once	NA	TRBV7-9	TRBJ1-4	CASNLQGSDEKLFF	TGTGCCAGCAACCTCCAGGGGTCTGATGAAAAACTGTTTTTT